The source of this T cell receptor (beta chain) is a study of PD-1 blockade in classical Hodgkin lymphoma. Worth noting for this clone: Its antigen is unidentified.

The CDR3 totals 10 residues. The V end was cut by 5 bases, the J end by 5 bases, with 3 bases between. Germline V gene data show CDR1 as MNHNS and CDR2 as SASEGT. There was relapse after autologous stem cell transplantation in every patient, and there was variation in brentuximab vedotin exposure. Some clones are missing from TCRdb's copy, which holds only in-frame ones; the method was immunoSEQ multiplex PCR. The table lists some 100,000 clones, around 89% of them singletons. Study-wide results and limits: A significant rise in TCR diversity was seen by C4D1 for CD4+ cells but not for CD8+ cells. Newly diagnosed patients had baseline TCR diversity that was reportedly lower than that of healthy donors. Partial responders and progressors had significantly lower baseline TCR diversity. Patients with an early start, nivolumab under 1 year after ASCT, were excluded.

The sequences come from peripheral blood mononuclear cells (PBMCs), collected before the second cycle of nivolumab. J is TRBJ2-5 and V is TRBV6-1; no definite D call. This receptor was obtained from a human donor with classical Hodgkin lymphoma. In DNA, the CDR3 is TGTGCCAGCAGTCTGGAGACCCAGTACTTC. It yields the protein CASSLETQYF.